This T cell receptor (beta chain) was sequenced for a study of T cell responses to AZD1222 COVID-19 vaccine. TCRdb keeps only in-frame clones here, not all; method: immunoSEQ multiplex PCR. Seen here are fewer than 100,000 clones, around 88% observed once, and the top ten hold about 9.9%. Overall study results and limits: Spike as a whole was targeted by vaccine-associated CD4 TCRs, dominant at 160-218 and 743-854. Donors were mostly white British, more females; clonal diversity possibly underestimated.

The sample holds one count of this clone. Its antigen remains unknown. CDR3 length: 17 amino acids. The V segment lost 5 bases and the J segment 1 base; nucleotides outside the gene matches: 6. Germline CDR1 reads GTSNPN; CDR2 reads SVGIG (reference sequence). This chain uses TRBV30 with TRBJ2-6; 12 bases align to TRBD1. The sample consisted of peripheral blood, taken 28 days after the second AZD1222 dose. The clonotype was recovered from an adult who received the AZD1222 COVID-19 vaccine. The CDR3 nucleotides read TGTGCCTGGTACCGGGACAGGGGGCGATCTGGGGCCAACGTCCTGACTTTC. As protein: CAWYRDRGRSGANVLTF.